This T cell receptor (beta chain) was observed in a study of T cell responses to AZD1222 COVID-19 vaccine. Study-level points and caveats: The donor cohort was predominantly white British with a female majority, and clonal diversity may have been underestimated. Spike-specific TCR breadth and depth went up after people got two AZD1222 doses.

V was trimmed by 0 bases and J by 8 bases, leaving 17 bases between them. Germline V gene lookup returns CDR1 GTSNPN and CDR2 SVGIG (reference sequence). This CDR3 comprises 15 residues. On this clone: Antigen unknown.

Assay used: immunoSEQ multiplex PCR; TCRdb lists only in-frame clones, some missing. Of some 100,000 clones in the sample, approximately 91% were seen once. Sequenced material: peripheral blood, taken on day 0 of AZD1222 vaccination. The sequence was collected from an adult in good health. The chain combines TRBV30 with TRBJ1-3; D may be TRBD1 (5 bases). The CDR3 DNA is TGTGCCTGGAGTGTACCTGGGACGGCGGGTCACACCATATATTTT. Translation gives CAWSVPGTAGHTIYF. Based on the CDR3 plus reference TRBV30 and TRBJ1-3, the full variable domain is SQTIHQWPATLVQPVGSPLSLECTVEGTSNPNLYWYRQAAGRGLQLLFYSVGIGQISSEVPQNLSASRPQDRQFILSSKKLLLSDSGFYLCAWSVPGTAGHTIYFGEGSWLTVV.